Here is one T cell receptor beta chain with its context. Its specificity is unknown. Sequencing used immunoSEQ multiplex PCR; TCRdb keeps in-frame clones, though not all of them. The table has 95,000 to 110,000 clones, 91% seen once. The sample belongs to a study of T cell responses to AZD1222 COVID-19 vaccine. Whole-study context: Whether given at about 4 or about 12 weeks, second doses were pooled.

Findings and caveats of the study: The donors showed a predominance of white British ancestry and of females, with possible underestimation of clonal diversity.

Here the sequenced sample was peripheral blood, taken on day 0 of AZD1222 vaccination. The TCR comes from an adult in good health.

The CDR3 here is CASSQDKYEQYF. The DNA for the CDR3 is TGTGCCAGCAGCCAAGATAAATACGAGCAGTACTTC. The V call is TRBV3-1 (or the pseudogene TRBV3-2), the J call TRBJ2-7; D unresolved. V shed 0 bases and J shed 4 bases, with 4 bases lying between them. Germline CDR1 and CDR2: LGHDT and YNNKEL (reference sequence). The CDR3 loop spans 12 amino acids.